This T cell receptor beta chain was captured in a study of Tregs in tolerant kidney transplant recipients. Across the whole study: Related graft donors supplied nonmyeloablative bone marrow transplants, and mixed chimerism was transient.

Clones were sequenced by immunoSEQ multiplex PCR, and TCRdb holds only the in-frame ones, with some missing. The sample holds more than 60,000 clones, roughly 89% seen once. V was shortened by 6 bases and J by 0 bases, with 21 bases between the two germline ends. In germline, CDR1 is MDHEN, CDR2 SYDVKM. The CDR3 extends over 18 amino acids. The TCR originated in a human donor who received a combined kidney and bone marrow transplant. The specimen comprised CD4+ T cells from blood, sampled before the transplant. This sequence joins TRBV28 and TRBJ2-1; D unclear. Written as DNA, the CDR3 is TGTGCCAGCAGCCACGGGTTCACGGCCTTAAGCTCCTACAATGAGCAGTTCTTC. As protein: CASSHGFTALSSYNEQFF.